Following are 15 T cell receptor beta chains from one sample sequenced in a study of PD-1 blockade in classical Hodgkin lymphoma. The table came from immunoSEQ multiplex PCR; TCRdb's copy has only in-frame clones and leaves some out. The sample carries 75,000 to 100,000 clones, about four fifths recorded once. Following autologous stem cell transplantation, relapse occurred in every patient, and exposure to brentuximab vedotin varied. The sequences come from peripheral blood mononuclear cells (PBMCs), collected before the second cycle of nivolumab. The receptors originated from a human donor with classical Hodgkin lymphoma.

There are a few counts of this clone. The gene calls are TRBV28 and TRBJ2-7; 10 nucleotides match TRBD2. The CDR3 runs 15 residues. In germline, CDR1 is MDHEN, CDR2 SYDVKM. Trimming cost V 2 bases and J 4 bases; bases outside gene matches: 5. The CDR3 here is CASSLGGLAEYEQYF. CDR3 bases: TGTGCCAGCAGTTTAGGTGGACTAGCGGAATACGAGCAGTACTTC.

This chain connects TRBV11-2 to TRBJ2-1, with D perhaps TRBD1 (6 bases). Deletions cut 3 bases from V and 0 bases from J, with 9 bases between. The CDR3 consists of 15 residues. CDR1 and CDR2 (germline): SGHAT, FQNNGV. The CDR3 nucleotides are TGTGCCAGCAGCTTGGGGGCGTACTCCTACAATGAGCAGTTCTTC. Amino acids: CASSLGAYSYNEQFF.

V usage is TRBV5-4 and J usage is TRBJ2-2; 11 positions match TRBD1. From germline, CDR1 is SGHNT and CDR2 YYREEE (reference sequence). The CDR3 loop spans 15 amino acids. Trimming took 3 bases from V and 4 from J; bases not matched to a gene: 2. The CDR3 spells CASSWDRGITGELFF. The CDR3 bases are TGTGCCAGCAGCTGGGACAGGGGGATCACCGGGGAGCTGTTTTTT.

This rearrangement joins TRBV11-3 to TRBJ2-3; the match to TRBD2 covers 13 bases. Germline V gene lookup returns CDR1 SGHNT and CDR2 YENEEA. This CDR3 region has 17 residues. J gave up 1 base and V 7 bases, and 8 bases lay outside the gene matches. CDR3 protein: CASTIPLAGGCTDTQYF. The CDR3 DNA follows: TGTGCCAGCACCATTCCACTAGCGGGAGGGTGCACAGATACGCAGTATTTT.

The chain is built from TRBV7-2 and TRBJ1-2; 8 nucleotides line up with TRBD1. Trimming cost V 2 bases and J 8 bases; bases outside gene matches: 4. Germline lookup yields CDR1 SGHTA and CDR2 FQGNSA. This CDR3 contains 13 residues. CDR3: CASSLTGTGGYTF. The CDR3 DNA follows: TGTGCCAGCAGCTTAACCGGGACAGGCGGCTACACCTTC.

The genes are TRBV28 and TRBJ2-2; D gene ambiguous. Per the germline V gene, CDR1 is MDHEN and CDR2 is SYDVKM. Between the trimmed V and J ends, which lost 6 bases and 5 bases, there was a span of 10 bases. CDR3 length equals 13 residues. Here the CDR3 reads CASRPRQTGELFF. CDR3 nucleotides: TGTGCCAGCAGGCCCCGACAAACCGGGGAGCTGTTTTTT.

This sequence joins TRBV15 and TRBJ1-4, with a tentative D call TRBD1 (5 bases). Germline V CDR1 and CDR2: LNHNV, YYDKDF (reference sequence). The CDR3 runs 15 residues. V shed 3 bases and J shed 7 bases, with 15 bases lying between them. CDR3 residues: CATSSGTRESEKLFF. The CDR3 DNA sequence: TGTGCCACCAGCAGTGGTACCAGGGAATCTGAAAAACTGTTTTTT. The variable domain in full, with the rest retrieved from reference TRBV15 and TRBJ1-4, is DAMVIQNPRYQVTQFGKPVTLSCSQTLNHNVMYWYQQKSSQAPKLLFHYYDKDFNNEADTPDNFQSRRPNTSFCFLDIRSPGLGDTAMYLCATSSGTRESEKLFFGSGTQLSVL.

The chain employs TRBV29-1 and TRBJ2-3; 10 bases map to TRBD2. The trim removed 0 bases at V and 5 bases at J, leaving 11 bases unmatched. Germline V gene lookup returns CDR1 SQVTM and CDR2 ANQGSEA. The CDR3 runs 17 residues. The CDR3 DNA reads as TGCAGCGTTGAAGATCCAAGGTCTAGCGGGAGACTAGATACGCAGTATTTT. It codes for CSVEDPRSSGRLDTQYF.

The chain is built from TRBV6-5 and TRBJ2-7; the D gene is possibly TRBD2 (7 bases). The V gene lost 6 bases and the J gene lost 2 bases, with 17 bases spanning the gap. Germline V gene sequence: CDR1 MNHEY, CDR2 SVGAGI. The CDR3 runs to 15 residues. CDR3 coding DNA: TGTGCCAGCAGCAAATCAGGGGAGGGGACCTACGAGCAGTACTTC. It encodes CASSKSGEGTYEQYF.

The genes are TRBV10-3 and TRBJ1-1; unclear D gene. V dropped 3 bases and J dropped 5 bases, with 7 bases sitting between them. CDR3 length: 12 residues. Germline V gives CDR1 ENHRY, CDR2 SYGVKD. The CDR3 region is CAISDVGTEAFF. CDR3 in DNA: TGTGCCATCAGTGATGTTGGGACTGAAGCTTTCTTT.

This clone showed up just once. The chain combines TRBV5-1 with TRBJ2-3, with D tentatively TRBD1 or TRBD2 (5 bases each). Trimming removed 2 bases from V and 2 bases from J, with 15 bases in between. The germline V gene has CDR1 SGHRS and CDR2 YFSETQ. The CDR3 loop spans 16 amino acids. Here the CDR3 reads CASSFTSGTHTDTQYF. CDR3 nucleotides: TGCGCCAGCAGCTTTACCTCCGGGACCCACACAGATACGCAGTATTTT. The whole variable domain, filled in from reference TRBV5-1 and TRBJ2-3, reads KAGVTQTPRYLIKTRGQQVTLSCSPISGHRSVSWYQQTPGQGLQFLFEYFSETQRNKGNFPGRFSGRQFSNSRSEMNVSTLELGDSALYLCASSFTSGTHTDTQYFGPGTRLTVL.

The J gene is TRBJ2-3, the V gene TRBV4-1; D is unresolved. Trimming stripped 1 base from V and 1 base from J, with 12 bases between. CDR3 length: 16 residues. Germline CDR1 is MGHRA and CDR2 is YSYEKL. The DNA for the CDR3 is TGCGCCAGCAGCCAAGGAGACTCCTCTCGCACAGATACGCAGTATTTT. This translates into CASSQGDSSRTDTQYF.

The chain employs TRBV9 and TRBJ2-5; 10 bases map to TRBD1. The J call is in doubt because the DNA end fits TRBJ2-7 better. This CDR3 contains 15 residues. The germline CDR1 and CDR2 sequences are SGDLS and YYNGEE. CDR3 loop: CASSARQGAGDEQYF. DNA of the CDR3: TGTGCCAGCAGCGCCCGACAGGGGGCGGGCGACGAGCAGTACTTC.

The V gene is TRBV29-1, the J gene TRBJ2-3; the match to TRBD2 covers 11 bases. Looked up from germline, CDR1 is SQVTM and CDR2 is ANQGSEA. The CDR3 spans 16 residues. The junction had 8 bases not matched to a gene; V was cut back by 2 bases and J by 4 bases. The DNA for the CDR3 is TGCAGCGTTGAAATTAGCGGGAGGGCCATCGCAGATACGCAGTATTTT. Protein product: CSVEISGRAIADTQYF.

The chain employs TRBV4-2 and TRBJ2-3; perhaps D is TRBD1 or TRBD2 (5 bases each). V was trimmed by 3 bases and J by 5 bases, leaving 18 bases between them. The length of the CDR3 is 16 residues. Germline V gene data show CDR1 as LGHNA and CDR2 as YNFKEQ. In DNA, the CDR3 is TGTGCCAGCAGCCAGGGGGAGTCCACCACACGAGATACGCAGTATTTT. It codes for CASSQGESTTRDTQYF.